The 21 T cell receptor beta chains below were found in one sample sequenced in a study of blood T cell repertoires in COVID-19. The data were produced by immunoSEQ multiplex PCR, yet TCRdb's version contains in-frame clones alone and is incomplete. The data contain about 150,000 clones, about 80% of them singletons. What was sequenced was peripheral blood. The receptors were sampled from a human donor in a cohort sampled during active COVID-19.

This chain joins TRBV10-3 and TRBJ2-5, with 12 bases identical to TRBD1. V lost 0 bases, J lost 7 bases, and 12 bases stayed unmatched. The CDR3 spans 18 residues. In germline, CDR1 is ENHRY, CDR2 SYGVKD. The CDR3 here is CAISESGSGTGGVVTQYF. The CDR3, as DNA: TGTGCCATCAGTGAGTCAGGATCCGGGACAGGGGGCGTCGTGACCCAGTACTTC.

J is TRBJ1-1 and V is TRBV5-6, with D tentatively TRBD1 (5 bases). The germline CDR1 and CDR2 sequences are SGHDT and YYEEEE. The V end was cut by 7 bases, the J end by 1 base, with 8 bases between. The CDR3 sequence is 12 residues long. The CDR3 region is CASVDRNTEAFF. In DNA form, the CDR3 reads TGTGCCAGCGTCGACAGGAACACTGAAGCTTTCTTT. Full variable domain (rest looked up from reference TRBV5-6 and TRBJ1-1): DAGVTQSPTHLIKTRGQQVTLRCSPKSGHDTVSWYQQALGQGPQFIFQYYEEEERQRGNFPDRFSGHQFPNYSSELNVNALLLGDSALYLCASVDRNTEAFFGQGTRLTVV.

The V gene is TRBV28, the J gene TRBJ2-3; 10 bases are shared with TRBD2. CDR3 size: 13 residues. With 8 bases clipped from V and 2 bases from J, the junction kept 1 base outside the gene matches. Germline CDR1 reads MDHEN; CDR2 reads SYDVKM. CDR3 sequence reads: CASGTSDTDTQYF. In nucleotides, the CDR3 is TGTGCCAGCGGGACTAGCGACACAGATACGCAGTATTTT.

The chain is built from TRBV7-8 and TRBJ1-2; a possible D gene is TRBD1 (6 bases). Trimming took off 4 bases at V and 6 bases at J, with 12 bases between the two ends. There are 13 residues in the CDR3. CDR1 and CDR2 (germline): SGHVS, FQNEAQ. CDR3 in amino acids: CASSSRGEDGYTF. The CDR3 DNA sequence: TGTGCCAGCAGCTCCAGGGGTGAGGATGGCTACACCTTC.

The rearrangement links TRBV3-1 (or the pseudogene TRBV3-2) to TRBJ1-1, with D tentatively TRBD1 (5 bases). CDR3 length: 15 residues. Looked up from germline, CDR1 is LGHDT and CDR2 is YNNKEL (reference sequence). The V and J ends lost 1 base and 3 bases respectively, with 12 bases between them. The CDR3, as DNA: TGTGCCAGCAGCCAAGTTGGGGGGTGGGACACTGAAGCTTTCTTT. It encodes CASSQVGGWDTEAFF.

The chain carries TRBV7-2 and TRBJ2-2, with TRBD2 matching over 10 bases. Germline V gene data show CDR1 as SGHTA and CDR2 as FQGNSA. V shed 1 base and J 6 bases; nucleotides not matched to a gene: 5. The CDR3 length is 16 residues. CDR3 DNA: TGTGCCAGCAGCTTAGGCCTAGCGGGAGCGGCCGGGGAGCTGTTTTTT. Residues: CASSLGLAGAAGELFF.

The chain is built from TRBV23-1 and TRBJ2-7; D remains ambiguous. TRBV23-1 is an open reading frame, and its role is uncertain. Trimming took 6 bases from V and 6 from J, leaving 12 bases between them. The CDR3 runs 12 residues. The CDR3 sequence is CASSRQAAEQYV. For the CDR3, the DNA is TGCGCCAGCAGCCGACAAGCTGCCGAGCAGTACGTC.

This clone was counted between two and nine times. Germline and junction disagree at one end, which may indicate a read error. The chain links TRBV24-1 to TRBJ2-5, with a weak D call TRBD2 (5 bases). The CDR3 totals 17 residues. Germline V CDR1 and CDR2: KGHDR, SFDVKD. CDR3 residues: CATSDFPGPGVQETQYF. Written as DNA, the CDR3 is TGTGCCACCAGCGATTTTCCCGGCCCCGGGGTCCAAGAGACCCAGTACTTC.

This chain uses TRBV3-1 (or the pseudogene TRBV3-2) with TRBJ2-2; 8 positions agree with TRBD1. V dropped 4 bases and J dropped 4; count of bases not matched to a gene: 5. There are 15 residues in the CDR3. Per germline, CDR1 LGHDT and CDR2 YNNKEL (reference sequence). The CDR3 region has the DNA TGTGCCAGCAGCCTCTACAGGGGGAGCACCGGGGAGCTGTTTTTT. This translates into CASSLYRGSTGELFF.

This clone was seen only a few times. V is TRBV15 and J is TRBJ2-7; a weak D match, TRBD2 (6 bases). The CDR3 totals 16 residues. The germline gives CDR1 LNHNV, CDR2 YYDKDF (reference sequence). V shed 4 bases and J shed 0 bases, with 16 bases lying between them. The CDR3 reads CATSTLRAGPSYEQYF. Written as DNA, the CDR3 is TGTGCCACCAGCACCCTTCGAGCGGGCCCCTCCTACGAGCAGTACTTC.

This clone was seen just once. The chain is built from TRBV11-2 and TRBJ2-3, with TRBD2 matching over 7 bases. The germline gives CDR1 SGHAT, CDR2 FQNNGV. The CDR3 is made up of 15 amino acids. J was trimmed by 0 bases and V by 5 bases; bases with no gene match: 5. The CDR3 sequence: CASSLFGGSTDTQYF. The DNA of the CDR3 is TGTGCCAGCAGCCTATTCGGGGGGAGCACAGATACGCAGTATTTT. Based on the CDR3 plus reference TRBV11-2 and TRBJ2-3, the full variable domain is EAGVAQSPRYKIIEKRQSVAFWCNPISGHATLYWYQQILGQGPKLLIQFQNNGVVDDSQLPKDRFSAERLKGVDSTLKIQPAKLEDSAVYLCASSLFGGSTDTQYFGPGTRLTVL.

The rearrangement uses TRBV7-2 and TRBJ1-1; maybe TRBD1 (5 bases). Germline values: CDR1 SGHTA, CDR2 FQGNSA. The CDR3 is 14 residues long. V was trimmed by 2 bases and J by 4 bases, leaving 11 bases between them. CDR3 bases: TGTGCCAGCAGCTTAATCGGCAGGGCCACTGAAGCTTTCTTT. Protein product: CASSLIGRATEAFF. The full variable domain, its missing parts supplied by reference TRBV7-2 and TRBJ1-1, is GAGVSQSPSNKVTEKGKDVELRCDPISGHTALYWYRQSLGQGLEFLIYFQGNSAPDKSGLPSDRFSAERTGGSVSTLTIQRTQQEDSAVYLCASSLIGRATEAFFGQGTRLTVV.

The V call is TRBV4-1, the J call TRBJ1-2, with D tentatively TRBD1 (5 bases). The CDR3 runs 14 residues. The V end lost 1 base, the J end lost 10 bases, and 16 bases lay between the germline ends. Germline V gene lookup returns CDR1 MGHRA and CDR2 YSYEKL. The CDR3 DNA reads as TGCGCCAGCAGCCAAGGTCCGTTGGACGGACACTACACCTTC. Its protein product is CASSQGPLDGHYTF.

The chain recombines TRBV2 with TRBJ2-2; a possible D gene is TRBD2 (6 bases). Per germline, CDR1 SNHLY and CDR2 FYNNEI. Trimming shortened V by 6 bases and J by 5 bases, and 13 bases separated the two germline ends. The CDR3 is made up of 14 amino acids. The CDR3 reads CASRGYRGTGELFF. CDR3 coding DNA: TGTGCCAGCAGGGGATACCGGGGGACCGGGGAGCTGTTTTTT.

The V and J genes are TRBV5-1 and TRBJ1-1, with 8 bases matching TRBD1. Trimming took 0 bases from V and 7 from J; bases not matched to a gene: 8. Germline V CDR1 and CDR2: SGHRS, YFSETQ. The CDR3 runs to 15 residues. CDR3 DNA sequence: TGCGCCAGCAGCTTGGGACAGGGGCCATTGAATGAAGCTTTCTTT. Its protein is CASSLGQGPLNEAFF.

This clone was observed a few times. The chain is built from TRBV7-2 and TRBJ1-1, with 7 bases fitting TRBD1. The germline gives CDR1 SGHTA, CDR2 FQGNSA. This CDR3 spans 14 amino acids. With 1 base clipped from V and 5 bases from J, the junction kept 4 bases outside the gene matches. Here the CDR3 DNA reads TGTGCCAGCAGCTTAGGACAGGGCGAGACTGAAGCTTTCTTT. Translated, it gives CASSLGQGETEAFF.

The V and J genes are TRBV7-9 and TRBJ2-1; the D is unclear. There are 13 residues in the CDR3. Trimming shortened V by 1 base and J by 7 bases, and 8 bases separated the two germline ends. Germline V gene lookup returns CDR1 SEHNR and CDR2 FQNEAQ (reference sequence). CDR3 region: CASSLGLPNEQFF. Written as DNA, the CDR3 is TGTGCCAGCAGCTTAGGTCTTCCGAATGAGCAGTTCTTC. The variable domain in full, completed from reference TRBV7-9 and TRBJ2-1, reads DTGVSQNPRHKITKRGQNVTFRCDPISEHNRLYWYRQTLGQGPEFLTYFQNEAQLEKSRLLSDRFSAERPKGSFSTLEIQRTEQGDSAMYLCASSLGLPNEQFFGPGTRLTVL.

The chain employs TRBV2 and TRBJ1-1; 8 nucleotides line up with TRBD1. J gave up 0 bases and V 7 bases, and 4 bases lay outside the gene matches. Per germline, CDR1 SNHLY and CDR2 FYNNEI. The CDR3 spans 14 residues. CDR3 bases: TGTGCCAGCAAACAACAGGGGGTGAACACTGAAGCTTTCTTT. It translates to CASKQQGVNTEAFF.

The V and J genes are TRBV5-1 and TRBJ1-4; 8 bases map to TRBD1. CDR3 length: 16 residues. Germline V CDR1 and CDR2: SGHRS, YFSETQ. Trimming removed 2 bases from V and 0 bases from J; junction bases left unmatched: 3. As DNA, the CDR3 is TGCGCCAGCAGCTTCGGACAGGGAGCAACTAATGAAAAACTGTTTTTT. It codes for CASSFGQGATNEKLFF.

The DNA of the CDR3 is TGTGCCGGCCACCTAAGGAGAAGGATCGGGGAGCTGTTTTTT. Translating gives CAGHLRRRIGELFF. The chain joins TRBV27 to TRBJ2-2; D unclear. CDR1 and CDR2 from the germline V gene are MNHEY and SMNVEV (reference sequence). The CDR3 has 14 amino acids. V dropped 11 bases and J dropped 7 bases, with 20 bases sitting between them.

This clone was recorded only once. V and J are TRBV7-2 and TRBJ1-4; TRBD1 is a possible D gene (6 bases). The CDR3 contains 16 residues. Trimming took 7 bases from V and 0 from J, leaving 15 bases between them. Germline V lookup: CDR1 SGHTA, CDR2 FQGNSA. The CDR3 nucleotides are TGTGCCAGCAACGTTCAGACAGGAGCAACTAATGAAAAACTGTTTTTT. Protein product: CASNVQTGATNEKLFF.